This is a list of T cell receptor beta chains from one sample in a study of T cell responses to AZD1222 COVID-19 vaccine. Clones were sequenced by immunoSEQ multiplex PCR, and TCRdb holds only the in-frame ones, with some missing. The sample carries some 200,000 clones, 93% recorded once. The starting material was peripheral blood, obtained on day 0 of MenACWY control vaccination. All receptors come from an adult in good health. The CDR3 runs from the conserved cysteine through the conserved F or W. Fields, in order: V gene, D gene, J gene, clone size, CDR3 protein, CDR3 DNA. A D gene is named only where the DNA matches it firmly. Only part of the rows carry a size: once, few, many, or a class if the clone is expanded.

TRBV6-5,-,TRBJ1-2,-,CASSNGDRPNYGYTF,TGTGCCAGCAGTAATGGCGACAGGCCCAACTATGGCTACACCTTC
TRBV3-1/TRBV3-2,-,TRBJ2-4,-,CASSHLGGGRGNIQYF,TGTGCCAGCAGCCATCTCGGCGGGGGCCGGGGAAACATTCAGTACTTC
TRBV5-6,-,TRBJ1-2,-,CASSPGGTHYGYTF,TGTGCCAGCAGCCCTGGCGGGACGCACTATGGCTACACCTTC
TRBV6-1,-,TRBJ2-1,-,CASSERRGASFHNEQFF,TGTGCCAGCAGTGAACGCAGGGGGGCAAGTTTCCACAATGAGCAGTTCTTC
TRBV5-6,TRBD2,TRBJ2-6,-,CASSPGTSGSGANVLTF,TGTGCCAGCAGCCCCGGGACTAGCGGGAGTGGGGCCAACGTCCTGACTTTC
TRBV10-3,TRBD1,TRBJ1-1,-,CAIAQGGLNTEAFF,TGTGCCATCGCACAGGGGGGACTTAACACTGAAGCTTTCTTT
TRBV19,TRBD1,TRBJ1-1,-,CASSRPTGTAAQAFF,TGTGCCAGTAGTCGCCCCACCGGGACAGCAGCCCAAGCTTTCTTT
TRBV11-2,TRBD1,TRBJ1-1,-,CASSFPGGTEAFF,TGTGCCAGCAGCTTCCCAGGGGGTACTGAAGCTTTCTTT
TRBV2,TRBD1,TRBJ1-4,-,CASTLFQQGARKLFF,TGTGCCAGCACGTTATTTCAACAGGGGGCCCGGAAACTGTTTTTT
TRBV30,-,TRBJ1-1,-,CAWSLQVRNTEAFF,TGTGCCTGGAGCCTACAGGTTAGGAACACTGAAGCTTTCTTT
TRBV7-2,-,TRBJ2-7,-,CASSFLRARSHEQYF,TGTGCCAGCAGCTTTTTAAGGGCCAGGTCCCACGAGCAGTACTTC
TRBV28,-,TRBJ1-2,-,CASSPRAGGYTF,TGTGCCAGCAGTCCTCGGGCGGGAGGCTACACCTTC
TRBV19,-,TRBJ1-2,once,CASSIDQGHGYTF,TGTGCCAGTAGTATAGATCAAGGCCACGGCTACACCTTC
TRBV12-3/TRBV12-4,-,TRBJ1-1,once,CASRERLNTEAFF,TGTGCCAGCAGGGAACGATTGAACACTGAAGCTTTCTTT
TRBV5-1,TRBD1,TRBJ2-5,-,CASSLRQGRETQYF,TGCGCCAGCAGCTTAAGACAGGGGAGAGAGACCCAGTACTTC
TRBV19,-,TRBJ2-3,-,CASRYRAQRDTQYF,TGTGCCAGTAGATACAGGGCCCAGAGAGATACGCAGTATTTT
TRBV7-9,TRBD1,TRBJ1-2,-,CASSPSGGGAYGYTF,TGTGCCAGCAGCCCAAGTGGAGGGGGCGCTTATGGCTACACCTTC
TRBV18,TRBD1,TRBJ1-1,-,CASSPGEGADTEAFF,TGTGCCAGCTCACCAGGGGAGGGGGCGGACACTGAAGCTTTCTTT
TRBV12-3/TRBV12-4,-,TRBJ2-1,-,CASSSYPRPEQFF,TGTGCCAGCAGTTCCTACCCTAGACCCGAGCAGTTCTTC
TRBV25-1,TRBD2,TRBJ2-2,-,CASSVGRGGLYTGELFF,TGTGCCAGCAGTGTAGGACGGGGGGGCCTGTACACCGGGGAGCTGTTTTTT
TRBV28,TRBD1,TRBJ1-5,-,CASSSGQGNQPQHF,TGTGCCAGCAGTTCGGGACAGGGCAATCAGCCCCAGCATTTT
TRBV2,-,TRBJ2-2,-,CASSERGLNTGELFF,TGTGCCAGCAGTGAAAGGGGATTGAACACCGGGGAGCTGTTTTTT
TRBV3-1/TRBV3-2,-,TRBJ1-4,-,CASSQRPNEKLFF,TGTGCCAGCAGCCAAAGACCTAATGAAAAACTGTTTTTT
TRBV6-2/TRBV6-3,TRBD2,TRBJ2-3,-,CASSYSAGDTDTQYF,TGTGCCAGCAGTTACTCGGCGGGGGACACAGATACGCAGTATTTT
TRBV6-5,-,TRBJ1-4,-,CASSYYASNEKLFF,TGTGCCAGCAGTTACTACGCTTCTAATGAAAAACTGTTTTTT
TRBV3-1/TRBV3-2,TRBD1,TRBJ2-7,-,CASRQGARDEQYF,TGTGCCAGCAGGCAGGGGGCGCGGGACGAGCAGTACTTC